Listed below are T cell receptor beta chains from one sample, sequenced in a study of a mutant IDH1 vaccine in newly diagnosed glioma. These receptors have no identified antigens. This table comes from immunoSEQ multiplex PCR, and its TCRdb copy is limited to in-frame clones, with some not included. The repertoire holds 60,000 or so clones, with around 80% as singletons. The material was PBMCs, obtained from a glioma patient whose treatment included an IDH1 peptide vaccine. The receptors derive from a woman between 45 and 65 years old with glioma. CDR3s leave out the opening cysteine and the closing phenylalanine or tryptophan.

cdr3_aa v_call cdr3_length j_call
ASSIARTYRDNSPLH TRBV19 15 TRBJ1-6
SVHTGDGYT TRBV29-1 9 TRBJ1-2
ASSGFGRAYNEQF TRBV25-1 13 TRBJ2-1
ASSLGGMNTEAF TRBV7-3 12 TRBJ1-1
ASSLFSGRGVHEKLF TRBV27 15 TRBJ1-4
AWSVRDRLTGELF TRBV30 13 TRBJ2-2
ASSGQGSPLH TRBV6-6 10 TRBJ1-6
SVGLGGSSYEQY TRBV29-1 12 -
ASSLDGRDANEQF TRBV7-2 13 TRBJ2-1
ASSESGNTIY TRBV2 10 TRBJ1-3
ASSLWKNTGELF TRBV5-6 12 TRBJ2-2
ASSIAWGQGSYGYT TRBV19 14 TRBJ1-2
ASSSPGRYGYT TRBV7-9 11 TRBJ1-2
ASSLNPGGDTEAF TRBV5-1 13 TRBJ1-1